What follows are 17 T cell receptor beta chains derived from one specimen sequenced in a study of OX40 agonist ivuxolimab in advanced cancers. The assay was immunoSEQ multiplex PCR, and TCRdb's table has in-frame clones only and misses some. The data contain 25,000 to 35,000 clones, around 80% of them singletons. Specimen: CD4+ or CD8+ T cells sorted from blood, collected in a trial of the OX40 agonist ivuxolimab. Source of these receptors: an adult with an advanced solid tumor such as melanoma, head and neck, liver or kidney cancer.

The DNA for the CDR3 is TGTGCCAGTACCCCGGACCGCACAGATACGCAGTATTTT. It is translated as CASTPDRTDTQYF. V usage is TRBV19 and J usage is TRBJ2-3; D gene unclear. This CDR3 region has 13 residues. CDR1 LNHDA and CDR2 SQIVND come from the germline V gene (reference sequence). Trimming removed 7 bases at V and 1 base at J, with 9 bases between.

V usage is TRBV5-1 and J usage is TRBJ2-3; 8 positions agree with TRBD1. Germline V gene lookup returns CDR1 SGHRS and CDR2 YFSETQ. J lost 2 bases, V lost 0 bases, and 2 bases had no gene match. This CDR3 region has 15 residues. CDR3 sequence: CASSLVRGHTDTQYF. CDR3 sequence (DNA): TGCGCCAGCAGCTTGGTCAGGGGGCACACAGATACGCAGTATTTT.

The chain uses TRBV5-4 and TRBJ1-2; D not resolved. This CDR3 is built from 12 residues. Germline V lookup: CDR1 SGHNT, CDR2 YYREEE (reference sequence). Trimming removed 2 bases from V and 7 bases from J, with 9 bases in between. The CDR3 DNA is TGTGCCAGCAGCTTTGCCGAGGTTGGCTACACCTTC. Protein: CASSFAEVGYTF.

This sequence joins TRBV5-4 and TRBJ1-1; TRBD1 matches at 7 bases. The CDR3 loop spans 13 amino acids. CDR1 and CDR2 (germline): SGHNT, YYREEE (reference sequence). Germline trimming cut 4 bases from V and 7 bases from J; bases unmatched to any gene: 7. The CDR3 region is CASSPLNRGEAFF. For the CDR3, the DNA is TGTGCCAGCAGCCCCCTCAACAGGGGTGAAGCTTTCTTT.

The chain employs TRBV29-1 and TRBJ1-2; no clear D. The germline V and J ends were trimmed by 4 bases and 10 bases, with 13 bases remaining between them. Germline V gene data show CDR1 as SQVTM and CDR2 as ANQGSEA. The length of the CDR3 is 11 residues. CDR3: CSVVFYKTYTF. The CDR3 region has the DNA TGCAGCGTTGTTTTCTACAAGACCTACACCTTC.

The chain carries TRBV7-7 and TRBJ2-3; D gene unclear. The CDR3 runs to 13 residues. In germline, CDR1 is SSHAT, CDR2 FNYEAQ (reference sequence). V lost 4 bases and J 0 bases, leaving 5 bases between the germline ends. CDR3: CASSSQSTDTQYF. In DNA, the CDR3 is TGTGCCAGCAGCTCACAGAGCACAGATACGCAGTATTTT.

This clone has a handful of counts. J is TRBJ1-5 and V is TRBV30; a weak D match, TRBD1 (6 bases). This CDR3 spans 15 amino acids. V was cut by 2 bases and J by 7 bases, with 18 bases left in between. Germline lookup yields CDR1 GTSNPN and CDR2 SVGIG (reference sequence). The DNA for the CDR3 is TGTGCCTGGAGTAACAGGGAAAGGACCTCCCAGCCCCAGCATTTT. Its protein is CAWSNRERTSQPQHF.

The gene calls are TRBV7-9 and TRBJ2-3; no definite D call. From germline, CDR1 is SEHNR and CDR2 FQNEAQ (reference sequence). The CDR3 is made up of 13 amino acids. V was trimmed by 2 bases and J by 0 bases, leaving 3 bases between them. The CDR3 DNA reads TGTGCCAGCAGCTTATCCAGCACAGATACGCAGTATTTT. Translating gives CASSLSSTDTQYF.

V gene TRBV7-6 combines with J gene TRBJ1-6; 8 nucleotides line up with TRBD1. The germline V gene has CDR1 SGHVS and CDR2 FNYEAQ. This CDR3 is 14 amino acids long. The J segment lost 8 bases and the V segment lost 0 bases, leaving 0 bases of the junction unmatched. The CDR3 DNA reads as TGTGCCAGCAGCTTAGCGACAGGGGATTCACCCCTCCACTTT. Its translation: CASSLATGDSPLHF. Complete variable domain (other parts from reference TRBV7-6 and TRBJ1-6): GAGVSQSPRYKVTKRGQDVALRCDPISGHVSLYWYRQALGQGPEFLTYFNYEAQQDKSGLPNDRFSAERPEGSISTLTIQRTEQRDSAMYRCASSLATGDSPLHFGNGTRLTVT.

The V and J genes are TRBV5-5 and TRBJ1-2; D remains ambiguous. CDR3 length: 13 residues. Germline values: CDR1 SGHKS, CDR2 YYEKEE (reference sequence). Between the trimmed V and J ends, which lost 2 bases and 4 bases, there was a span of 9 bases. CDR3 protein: CASSFDGPYGYTF. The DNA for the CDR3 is TGTGCCAGCAGCTTTGACGGGCCCTATGGCTACACCTTC.

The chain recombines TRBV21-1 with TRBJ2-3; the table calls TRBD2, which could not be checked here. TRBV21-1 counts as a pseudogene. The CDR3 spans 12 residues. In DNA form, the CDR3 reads TGTGCCAGCAGCAAGGTGCGGCATACGCAGTATTTT. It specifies CASSKVRHTQYF.

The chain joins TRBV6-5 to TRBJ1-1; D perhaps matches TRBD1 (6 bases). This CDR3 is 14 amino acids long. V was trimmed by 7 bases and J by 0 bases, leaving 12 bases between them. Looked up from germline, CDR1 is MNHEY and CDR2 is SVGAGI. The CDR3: CASKSGAVNTEAFF. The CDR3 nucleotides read TGTGCCAGCAAATCGGGGGCTGTGAACACTGAAGCTTTCTTT.

The chain's CDR3 is CASSQDGGPTYQPQHF. The CDR3, as DNA: TGTGCCAGCAGCCAAGACGGCGGGCCAACGTATCAGCCCCAGCATTTT. The J gene is TRBJ1-5, the V gene TRBV4-2; D is unclear. The V gene lost 0 bases and the J gene lost 5 bases, with 14 bases spanning the gap. The length of the CDR3 is 16 residues. Germline loops: CDR1 LGHNA, CDR2 YNFKEQ.

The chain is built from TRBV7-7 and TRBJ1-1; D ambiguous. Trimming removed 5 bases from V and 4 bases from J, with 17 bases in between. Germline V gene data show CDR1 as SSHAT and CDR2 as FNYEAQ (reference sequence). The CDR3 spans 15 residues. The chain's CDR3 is CASSPVVATVTEAFF. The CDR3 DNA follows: TGTGCCAGCAGCCCAGTGGTGGCCACCGTCACTGAAGCTTTCTTT.

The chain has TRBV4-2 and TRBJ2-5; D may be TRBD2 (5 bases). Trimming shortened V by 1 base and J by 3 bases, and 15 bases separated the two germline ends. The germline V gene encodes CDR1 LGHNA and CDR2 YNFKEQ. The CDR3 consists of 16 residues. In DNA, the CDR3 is TGTGCCAGCAGCCAAGGTACTGGGAAGAGGGAAGAGACCCAGTACTTC. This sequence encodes CASSQGTGKREETQYF.

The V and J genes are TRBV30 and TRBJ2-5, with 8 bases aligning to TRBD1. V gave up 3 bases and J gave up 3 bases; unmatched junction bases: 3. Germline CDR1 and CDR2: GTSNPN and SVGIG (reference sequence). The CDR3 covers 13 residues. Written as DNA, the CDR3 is TGTGCCTGGAGGAAGACAGGGGAAGAGACCCAGTACTTC. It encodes CAWRKTGEETQYF.

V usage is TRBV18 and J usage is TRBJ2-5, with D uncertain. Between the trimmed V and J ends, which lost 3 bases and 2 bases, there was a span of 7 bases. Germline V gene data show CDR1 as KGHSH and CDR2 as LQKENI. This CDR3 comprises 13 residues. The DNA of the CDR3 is TGTGCCAGCTCACCCCTCACTCAAGAGACCCAGTACTTC. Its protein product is CASSPLTQETQYF.